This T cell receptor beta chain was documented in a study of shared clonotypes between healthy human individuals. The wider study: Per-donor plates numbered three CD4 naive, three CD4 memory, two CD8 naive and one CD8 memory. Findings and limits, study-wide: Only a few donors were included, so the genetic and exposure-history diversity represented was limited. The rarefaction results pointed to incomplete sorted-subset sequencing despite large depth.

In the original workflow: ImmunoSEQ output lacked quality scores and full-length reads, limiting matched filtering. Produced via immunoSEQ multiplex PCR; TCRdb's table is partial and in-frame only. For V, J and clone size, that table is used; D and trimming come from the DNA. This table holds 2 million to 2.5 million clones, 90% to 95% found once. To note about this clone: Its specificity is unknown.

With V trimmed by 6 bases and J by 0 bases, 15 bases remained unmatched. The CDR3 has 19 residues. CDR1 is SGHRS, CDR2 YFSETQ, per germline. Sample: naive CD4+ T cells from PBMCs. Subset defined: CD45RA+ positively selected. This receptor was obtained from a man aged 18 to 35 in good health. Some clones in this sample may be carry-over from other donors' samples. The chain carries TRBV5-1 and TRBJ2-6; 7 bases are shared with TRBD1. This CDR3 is CASTTEPGQRTSGANVLTF. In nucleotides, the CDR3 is TGCGCCAGCACCACCGAACCGGGACAGAGGACCTCTGGGGCCAACGTCCTGACTTTC.